These T cell receptor beta chains were read from a single sample in a study of control samples from healthy donors and cancer patients. Using immunoSEQ multiplex PCR, the repertoire was profiled, and TCRdb retains in-frame clones only, with some absent. Seen here are 150,000 to 200,000 clones, around 88% observed once, and the top ten hold 4.9%. The sequenced sample consisted of blood. Source of these receptors: a young woman in good health. Each CDR3 is given with its conserved first and last residue. D genes are given only for firm matches. Size is stated for part of the rows, as once, few or many counts, or as a class when the clone is expanded.

abundance,v_gene,d_gene,j_gene,CDR3aa,CDR3nt
-,TRBV29-1,-,TRBJ1-1,CSACTGTTNTEAFF,TGCAGCGCCTGCACCGGGACCACGAACACTGAAGCTTTCTTT
-,TRBV13,-,TRBJ2-5,CASTPRGRGGVQETQYF,TGTGCCAGCACCCCGCGGGGGCGGGGAGGGGTCCAAGAGACCCAGTACTTC
-,TRBV27,TRBD1,TRBJ2-2,CASGGQRVSGELFF,TGTGCCAGCGGGGGACAGAGGGTTTCCGGGGAGCTGTTTTTT
-,TRBV19,TRBD1,TRBJ2-7,CASSAGTGEYEQYF,TGTGCCAGTAGCGCCGGGACAGGCGAGTACGAGCAGTACTTC
-,TRBV7-2,TRBD1,TRBJ2-7,CASSPYRGPTYEQYF,TGTGCCAGCAGCCCGTACAGGGGGCCTACCTACGAGCAGTACTTC
few,TRBV5-1,TRBD1,TRBJ1-1,CASSFGTGGNTEAFF,TGCGCCAGCAGCTTCGGGACAGGGGGGAACACTGAAGCTTTCTTT
-,TRBV19,-,TRBJ1-5,CASNRALYQPQHF,TGTGCCAGTAACAGGGCCCTTTATCAGCCCCAGCATTTT
-,TRBV3-1/TRBV3-2,-,TRBJ2-1,CASRKDYNEQFF,TGTGCCAGCAGAAAGGACTACAATGAGCAGTTCTTC
few,TRBV9,-,TRBJ1-2,CASSVDRLGLSNYGYTF,TGTGCCAGCAGCGTAGATCGCCTAGGACTCTCTAACTATGGCTACACCTTC
-,TRBV6-5,-,TRBJ1-1,CASSYSGGEAFF,TGTGCCAGCAGTTACTCCGGAGGAGAAGCTTTCTTT
-,TRBV5-1,-,TRBJ2-1,CASSLAGARNEQFF,TGCGCCAGCAGCTTGGCGGGGGCAAGGAATGAGCAGTTCTTC
-,TRBV7-8,-,TRBJ1-1,CASSLGREAFF,TGTGCCAGCAGCTTAGGGAGGGAAGCTTTCTTT
-,TRBV6-4,-,TRBJ2-3,CASSDSTGSADTQYF,TGTGCCAGCAGTGATTCCACAGGGTCGGCAGATACGCAGTATTTT
-,TRBV19,-,TRBJ2-7,CASSPWDGAYEQYF,TGTGCCAGTAGTCCCTGGGACGGAGCCTACGAGCAGTACTTC
-,TRBV9,-,TRBJ1-2,CASSAQVGANYGYTF,TGTGCCAGCAGCGCCCAGGTGGGAGCTAACTATGGCTACACCTTC
-,TRBV7-9,-,TRBJ1-4,CASGEVGTNEKLFF,TGTGCCAGCGGGGAAGTTGGAACTAATGAAAAACTGTTTTTT
-,TRBV28,TRBD1,TRBJ1-3,CASSPGQVSSGNTIYF,TGTGCCAGCAGCCCCGGACAGGTCAGCTCTGGAAACACCATATATTTT
-,TRBV4-1,-,TRBJ1-2,CASSQRGENRAGYTF,TGCGCCAGCAGCCAGCGGGGGGAAAACAGGGCTGGCTACACCTTC
-,TRBV29-1,TRBD2,TRBJ2-1,CSVEGTSGKQFF,TGCAGCGTTGAAGGGACTAGCGGTAAGCAGTTCTTC
-,TRBV29-1,-,TRBJ2-2,CSVVSPRNTGELFF,TGCAGCGTTGTGTCACCCCGGAACACCGGGGAGCTGTTTTTT
-,TRBV20-1,-,TRBJ1-2,CSARDSYGYTF,TGCAGTGCTAGGGACAGCTATGGCTACACCTTC
-,TRBV18,TRBD1,TRBJ1-2,CASSTDRGLGYTF,TGTGCCAGCTCAACGGACAGGGGGTTAGGCTACACCTTC
-,TRBV6-5,-,TRBJ1-3,CASSPHDTGNTIYF,TGTGCCAGCAGTCCACACGACACTGGAAACACCATATATTTT
-,TRBV5-1,TRBD1,TRBJ1-1,CASSMTGGGTEAFF,TGCGCCAGCAGCATGACAGGGGGCGGCACTGAAGCTTTCTTT
-,TRBV5-1,-,TRBJ2-3,CASSWGVSESTDTQYF,TGCGCCAGCAGCTGGGGTGTTAGCGAGAGCACAGATACGCAGTATTTT
-,TRBV4-1,TRBD1,TRBJ1-5,CASSPHRGGNQPQHF,TGCGCCAGCAGCCCCCACAGGGGAGGAAATCAGCCCCAGCATTTT
-,TRBV5-6,TRBD2,TRBJ2-3,CASSFSLAGTDTQYF,TGTGCCAGCAGCTTCAGTCTAGCGGGCACAGATACGCAGTATTTT
once,TRBV7-9,-,TRBJ2-3,CASSPGQHPDTQYF,TGTGCCAGCAGCCCCGGACAGCACCCAGATACGCAGTATTTT
-,TRBV6-2/TRBV6-3,-,TRBJ2-1,CASSYLSGAREQFF,TGTGCCAGCAGTTACCTTTCTGGGGCCCGGGAGCAGTTCTTC